This T cell receptor beta chain stems from a study of blood T cells in healthy people across ages. Study information: Per two T cells, about one barcoded beta molecule was captured through template switching.

A second PCR, run for roughly 7 to 11 cycles, used a sample-barcoded 5' primer plus a J-beta primer mix. At least 2.5 million CDR3-containing paired-end reads were obtained per sample. TCRdb passed the 5' RACE reads through MiXCR, listing each CDR3 protein once. There are 1.5 million to 2 million distinct CDR3 sequences in the sample; 49% occur only once, and approximately 2.1% lies in the top ten. General study results and limits: TCR beta diversity was tightly associated with the proportion of naive T cells. As age increased, TCR beta diversity per million T cells fell in a roughly linear fashion.

Concerning this clonotype: Its antigen is currently unknown.

The material sequenced was blood. This receptor was identified in a woman in her 40s in good health.

CDR3 region: CASSSTGEAEQETQYF. The CDR3 coding sequence is TGTGCCAGCAGCTCAACGGGCGAGGCCGAACAAGAGACCCAGTACTTC. The V and J genes are TRBV9 and TRBJ2-5; D gene uncertain. Trimming left V 4 bases short and J 2 bases short, with 18 bases between. CDR1 and CDR2 from the germline V gene are SGDLS and YYNGEE. This CDR3 spans 16 amino acids.